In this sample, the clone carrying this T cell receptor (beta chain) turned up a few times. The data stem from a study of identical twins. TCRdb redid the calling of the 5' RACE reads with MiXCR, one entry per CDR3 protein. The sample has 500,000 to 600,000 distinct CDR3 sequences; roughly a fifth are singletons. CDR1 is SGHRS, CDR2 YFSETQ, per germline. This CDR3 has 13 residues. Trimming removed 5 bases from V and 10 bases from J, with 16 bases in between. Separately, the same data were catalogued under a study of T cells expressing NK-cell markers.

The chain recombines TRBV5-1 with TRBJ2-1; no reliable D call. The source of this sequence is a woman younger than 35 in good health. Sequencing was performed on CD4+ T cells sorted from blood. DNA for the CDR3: TGCGCCAGCAGTCCCAATCTCGTGTGGGAGCAGTTCTTC. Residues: CASSPNLVWEQFF.